This TCR beta chain was retrieved from a study of metastatic and nonmetastatic thyroid tumors. Study details: Repertoires from malignant and benign thyroid patients were compared across blood and tumor or nodule tissue. Notes on the study in general: Compared with benign nodules, malignant thyroid tumors were reported to have significantly higher TCR beta diversity in both blood and tumor.

Thyroid surgery had not been preceded by any treatment in any patient. The CDR3 extends over 13 amino acids. Between the trimmed V and J ends, which lost 4 bases and 1 base, there was a span of 10 bases. CDR1 and CDR2 from the germline V gene are DFQATT and SNEGSKA (reference sequence). As for this clone: Its antigen is currently unknown.

The authors' processing: A papillary thyroid cancer distant-metastasis classifier was built from CDR3 differences across clinicopathological groups. Using MiXCR, TCRdb reanalyzed the PCR reads. The V and J calls and clone size are TCRdb's, not the authors'. The table lists 13,000 to 15,000 clones, about 23% of them singletons. The chain links TRBV20-1 to TRBJ1-2, with no clear D. The sequence derives from a female donor with papillary thyroid cancer or a benign thyroid nodule (not recorded which). Some clones in this sample may be carry-over from other donors' samples. Sequencing was carried out using tumor tissue. CDR3 in DNA: TGCAGTGCTACCGAGCTCAATAACTATGGCTACACCTTC. This encodes CSATELNNYGYTF.